These T cell receptor beta chains were read from a single sample in a study of blood T cell repertoires in COVID-19. Generated by immunoSEQ multiplex PCR, the TCRdb table keeps only in-frame clones and is missing some. The sample has around 150,000 clones; over 75% are singletons. Sequencing was done on a sample of PBMCs or T cells enriched from blood (not recorded which). These receptors originate from a man between 50 and 59 years old who had recovered from COVID-19. CDR3s include the opening cysteine and the closing phenylalanine or tryptophan. A D gene is named only where the DNA matches it firmly. Rows may omit the clone size; those that give it use once, few, many or a size class.

j_gene: TRBJ2-7
v_gene: TRBV28
abundance: .
d_gene: TRBD2
CDR3aa: CASSPGSSGSYEQYF
CDR3nt: TGTGCCAGCAGTCCAGGCTCTAGCGGGAGCTACGAGCAGTACTTC

j_gene: TRBJ2-5
v_gene: TRBV2
abundance: .
d_gene: .
CDR3aa: CASSEQAGETQYF
CDR3nt: TGTGCCAGCAGTGAACAGGCGGGAGAGACCCAGTACTTC

j_gene: TRBJ1-2
v_gene: TRBV28
abundance: once
d_gene: .
CDR3aa: CASSPTAAYYGYTF
CDR3nt: TGTGCCAGCAGTCCCACGGCGGCGTACTATGGCTACACCTTC

j_gene: TRBJ2-7
v_gene: TRBV12-3/TRBV12-4
abundance: .
d_gene: TRBD1
CDR3aa: CASSPGTGEDF
CDR3nt: TGTGCCAGCAGTCCCGGGACAGGGGAAGACTTC

j_gene: TRBJ1-2
v_gene: TRBV9
abundance: .
d_gene: TRBD1
CDR3aa: CASSGDRAAGYTF
CDR3nt: TGTGCCAGCAGCGGGGACAGGGCAGCAGGCTACACCTTC

j_gene: TRBJ2-1
v_gene: TRBV24-1
abundance: .
d_gene: .
CDR3aa: CATSDHTGFTRDEQFF
CDR3nt: TGTGCCACCAGTGATCATACGGGATTTACACGCGATGAGCAGTTCTTC

j_gene: TRBJ1-2
v_gene: TRBV14
abundance: .
d_gene: .
CDR3aa: CASSQDLGRGYGYTF
CDR3nt: TGTGCCAGCAGCCAAGATCTCGGGAGGGGCTATGGCTACACCTTC

j_gene: TRBJ2-2
v_gene: TRBV18
abundance: .
d_gene: TRBD1
CDR3aa: CASSPPGQGNTGELFF
CDR3nt: TGTGCCAGCTCACCACCCGGACAGGGGAACACCGGGGAGCTGTTTTTT

j_gene: TRBJ2-3
v_gene: TRBV28
abundance: .
d_gene: .
CDR3aa: CASIGGRWADTQYF
CDR3nt: TGTGCCAGCATTGGGGGCAGGTGGGCAGATACGCAGTATTTT

j_gene: TRBJ1-2
v_gene: TRBV7-8
abundance: .
d_gene: .
CDR3aa: CASSLGTGGGYGYTF
CDR3nt: TGTGCCAGCAGCTTAGGGACGGGAGGAGGCTATGGCTACACCTTC

j_gene: TRBJ1-1
v_gene: TRBV5-1
abundance: .
d_gene: .
CDR3aa: CASSSHDSEAFF
CDR3nt: TGCGCCAGCAGCTCCCATGACAGTGAAGCTTTCTTT

j_gene: TRBJ1-2
v_gene: TRBV5-4
abundance: .
d_gene: .
CDR3aa: CASSLVSPYGYTF
CDR3nt: TGTGCCAGCAGCTTGGTGTCTCCCTATGGCTACACCTTC

j_gene: TRBJ2-2
v_gene: TRBV30
abundance: .
d_gene: TRBD2
CDR3aa: CAWSTGGAGELFF
CDR3nt: TGTGCCTGGAGTACGGGGGGGGCCGGGGAGCTGTTTTTT

j_gene: TRBJ2-7
v_gene: TRBV6-5
abundance: .
d_gene: .
CDR3aa: CASSSGDRYLYEQYF
CDR3nt: TGTGCCAGCAGTTCAGGGGACCGCTACCTCTACGAGCAGTACTTC

j_gene: TRBJ2-3
v_gene: TRBV7-8
abundance: .
d_gene: TRBD1
CDR3aa: CASSPTGGFTDTQYF
CDR3nt: TGTGCCAGCAGCCCGACAGGGGGCTTTACAGATACGCAGTATTTT

j_gene: TRBJ2-3
v_gene: TRBV7-8
abundance: .
d_gene: .
CDR3aa: CASSQGLRTDTQYF
CDR3nt: TGTGCCAGCAGCCAAGGACTACGCACAGATACGCAGTATTTT

j_gene: TRBJ1-1
v_gene: TRBV13
abundance: .
d_gene: .
CDR3aa: CAGRQAQLNTEAFF
CDR3nt: TGTGCCGGCAGACAGGCCCAGCTGAACACTGAAGCTTTCTTT

j_gene: TRBJ2-7
v_gene: TRBV5-6
abundance: .
d_gene: TRBD1
CDR3aa: CASSSRTGEYEQYF
CDR3nt: TGTGCCAGCAGCTCCCGGACAGGGGAATACGAGCAGTACTTC

j_gene: TRBJ2-5
v_gene: TRBV24-1
abundance: .
d_gene: TRBD1
CDR3aa: CATSDSPGGEETQYF
CDR3nt: TGTGCCACCAGTGATTCGCCAGGGGGCGAAGAGACCCAGTACTTC

j_gene: TRBJ1-2
v_gene: TRBV27
abundance: .
d_gene: .
CDR3aa: CASSYQAGAGYGYTF
CDR3nt: TGTGCCAGCAGTTATCAGGCGGGGGCCGGCTATGGCTACACCTTC

j_gene: TRBJ1-2
v_gene: TRBV7-2
abundance: .
d_gene: .
CDR3aa: CASSTDGGGLGYGYTF
CDR3nt: TGTGCCAGCAGTACAGATGGGGGGGGCTTGGGCTATGGCTACACCTTC

j_gene: TRBJ2-2
v_gene: TRBV13
abundance: .
d_gene: .
CDR3aa: CASSFSGGELFF
CDR3nt: TGTGCCAGCAGCTTTAGCGGCGGGGAGCTGTTTTTT